The 27 T cell receptor beta chains in this list originate from one sample, sequenced in a study of blood T cell repertoires in COVID-19. Some clones are missing from TCRdb's copy, which holds only in-frame ones; the method was immunoSEQ multiplex PCR. Of some 47,000 clones in the sample, 89% were seen once. The sequenced material came from peripheral blood. The source of these receptors is a man in his sixties with active COVID-19.

This clone came up once. This sequence joins TRBV4-2 and TRBJ1-5; tentatively, D is TRBD1 (6 bases). Germline CDR1 reads LGHNA; CDR2 reads YNFKEQ. The CDR3 is 16 residues long. The V and J ends lost 1 base and 0 bases respectively, with 10 bases between them. The CDR3 coding sequence is TGTGCCAGCAGCCAAGCCGGACAGAATAGCAATCAGCCCCAGCATTTT. This translates into CASSQAGQNSNQPQHF.

This clone was seen a handful of times. The chain has TRBV11-1 and TRBJ2-7, with 9 bases that match TRBD2. Germline-derived CDR1 and CDR2 are SGHAT and FQDESV (reference sequence). J was trimmed by 4 bases and V by 5 bases; bases with no gene match: 9. The CDR3 is 15 residues long. The CDR3 spells CASSNIDSGSYEQYF. CDR3 DNA sequence: TGTGCCAGCAGCAACATAGATAGCGGGAGTTACGAGCAGTACTTC.

The table lists this clone with a few counts. This chain links TRBV12-3 or TRBV12-4 with TRBJ1-1, with D uncertain. The V end lost 2 bases, the J end lost 3 bases, and 7 bases lay between the germline ends. The CDR3 has 13 amino acids. The CDR3 nucleotides are TGTGCCAGCAGTTTACAGTTGGACACTGAAGCTTTCTTT. Translating it yields CASSLQLDTEAFF.

The chain carries TRBV7-2 and TRBJ2-7; 8 bases line up with TRBD2. Trimming at V came to 4 bases and at J to 6 bases, leaving 11 bases not matched to a gene. The CDR3 runs to 15 residues. Germline loops: CDR1 SGHTA, CDR2 FQGNSA. The CDR3 loop is CASSSQRENVLEQYF. The DNA for the CDR3 is TGTGCCAGCAGCTCCCAGCGGGAGAACGTCCTCGAGCAGTACTTC.

The CDR3 region has the DNA TGTGCCAGTAGTAGCGGGACAGGGCGATTGATGACAGATACGCAGTATTTT. Its translation is CASSSGTGRLMTDTQYF. The J gene is TRBJ2-3, the V gene TRBV19, with TRBD1 matching 9 bases. The CDR3 loop spans 17 amino acids. The V and J ends lost 4 bases and 3 bases, in that order; junction bases with no gene match: 11. Germline CDR1 LNHDA, CDR2 SQIVND (reference sequence).

The chain has TRBV9 and TRBJ2-1; 9 bases fit TRBD2. The CDR3 has 15 amino acids. V shed 0 bases, J shed 3 bases, and the junction held 1 base outside the gene matches. Germline CDR1 SGDLS, CDR2 YYNGEE. CDR3 protein: CASSVGLADYNEQFF. Here the CDR3 DNA reads TGTGCCAGCAGCGTAGGACTAGCGGACTACAATGAGCAGTTCTTC.

V and J are TRBV19 and TRBJ2-2; D is unresolved. CDR3 length: 13 amino acids. The germline V gene has CDR1 LNHDA and CDR2 SQIVND (reference sequence). Trimming left V 9 bases short and J 3 bases short, with 11 bases between. The DNA for the CDR3 is TGTGCCAGCCCCCGGCTAGACACCGGGGAGCTGTTTTTT. Residues: CASPRLDTGELFF.

The V and J genes are TRBV28 and TRBJ1-2, with D possibly matching TRBD1 (5 bases). The CDR3 loop spans 15 amino acids. Per germline, CDR1 MDHEN and CDR2 SYDVKM. The ends were cut back, 8 bases at V and 8 bases at J, with 24 bases in the middle. CDR3 sequence: CASLQEGFLGGGYTF. The CDR3 DNA reads as TGTGCCAGCCTCCAGGAGGGATTCCTCGGGGGAGGCTACACCTTC.

The gene calls are TRBV15 and TRBJ2-7, with D possibly being TRBD2 (6 bases). The ends were cut back, 1 base at V and 6 bases at J, with 16 bases in the middle. The CDR3 is 15 amino acids. The germline V gene encodes CDR1 LNHNV and CDR2 YYDKDF (reference sequence). CDR3 bases: TGTGCCACCAGCAGAGGCGGGGCCTCTACGATCGAGCAGTACTTC. This sequence encodes CATSRGGASTIEQYF.

This clone was recorded once. This rearrangement joins TRBV7-2 to TRBJ2-7, with 14 nucleotides matching TRBD2. Trimming cost V 3 bases and J 7 bases; bases outside gene matches: 11. The CDR3 has 17 residues. Germline lookup yields CDR1 SGHTA and CDR2 FQGNSA. The CDR3 coding sequence is TGTGCCAGCAGCTTCGGGACTAGCGGGAGTCTACCGCGTGAGCAGTACTTC. The encoded protein is CASSFGTSGSLPREQYF.

This clone has just a few counts. The rearrangement joins TRBV6-5 to TRBJ1-2; no definite D call. V was trimmed by 4 bases and J by 0 bases, leaving 12 bases between them. The CDR3 runs to 15 residues. Germline V lookup: CDR1 MNHEY, CDR2 SVGAGI. The CDR3 sequence: CASSFLQAANYGYTF. In DNA, the CDR3 is TGTGCCAGCAGTTTTCTCCAGGCTGCTAACTATGGCTACACCTTC.

The V and J genes are TRBV6-4 and TRBJ2-4; the match to TRBD2 covers 8 bases. From germline, CDR1 is MRHNA and CDR2 SNTAGT. This CDR3 is 15 amino acids long. J was trimmed by 5 bases and V by 4 bases; bases with no gene match: 7. CDR3 DNA: TGTGCCAGCAGTGTTTCAGCGGGGGAGGAAAACATTCAGTACTTC. It specifies CASSVSAGEENIQYF.

This clone has just one count. This chain links TRBV3-1 (or the pseudogene TRBV3-2) with TRBJ1-2; 7 nucleotides match TRBD1. The CDR3 length is 17 residues. J was trimmed by 1 base and V by 1 base; bases with no gene match: 9. Germline V gene lookup returns CDR1 LGHDT and CDR2 YNNKEL (reference sequence). CDR3 nucleotides: TGTGCCAGCAGCCAAGCCCCGGGGCAGGGGGATAACTATGGCTACACCTTC. This translates into CASSQAPGQGDNYGYTF.

This sequence joins TRBV19 and TRBJ2-1; tentative D call: TRBD2 (5 bases). Germline CDR1 LNHDA, CDR2 SQIVND (reference sequence). This CDR3 has 15 amino acids. Trimming cost V 8 bases and J 0 bases, with 14 bases left between them. In nucleotides, the CDR3 is TGTGCCAGTCTCCCGGCGGGCCACTCCTACAATGAGCAGTTCTTC. Its translation is CASLPAGHSYNEQFF.

This chain joins TRBV7-2 and TRBJ2-1; 7 positions agree with TRBD2. The J segment lost 7 bases and the V segment lost 4 bases, leaving 10 bases of the junction unmatched. This CDR3 has 15 residues. CDR1 and CDR2 (germline): SGHTA, FQGNSA. The CDR3 DNA reads TGTGCCAGCAGCTCCCTCCCCAGCGGGAATAATGAGCAGTTCTTC. Amino acids: CASSSLPSGNNEQFF.

This clone was seen only a few times. The identical CDR3 is also encoded by other nucleotide sequences in the sample. CDR3 protein: CASSDAGAGGYTF. The CDR3 DNA reads as TGTGCCAGCAGTGACGCGGGGGCTGGGGGCTACACCTTC. The genes are TRBV2 and TRBJ1-2, with a weak D call TRBD1 (6 bases). This CDR3 comprises 13 residues. Germline V gene data show CDR1 as SNHLY and CDR2 as FYNNEI. Trimming removed 3 bases from V and 8 bases from J, with 13 bases in between.

The chain uses TRBV2 and TRBJ2-3, with D possibly matching TRBD1 (5 bases). The CDR3 has 15 amino acids. Trimming left V 6 bases short and J 0 bases short, with 13 bases between. Germline CDR1 reads SNHLY; CDR2 reads FYNNEI. The CDR3 loop reads CASRLTVDSTDTQYF. The CDR3 DNA sequence: TGTGCCAGCAGACTGACAGTGGACAGCACAGATACGCAGTATTTT. Variable domain in full (rest from reference TRBV2 and TRBJ2-3): EPEVTQTPSHQVTQMGQEVILRCVPISNHLYFYWYRQILGQKVEFLVSFYNNEISEKSEIFDDQFSVERPDGSNFTLKIRSTKLEDSAMYFCASRLTVDSTDTQYFGPGTRLTVL.

The rearrangement joins TRBV7-9 to TRBJ2-1, with TRBD2 matching over 10 bases. Germline V gives CDR1 SEHNR, CDR2 FQNEAQ (reference sequence). Unmatched junction bases numbered 1, after V lost 2 bases and J lost 6 bases. The CDR3 spans 14 residues. The CDR3 DNA reads as TGTGCCAGCAGCTTACTAGCGGGAGTCAATGAGCAGTTCTTC. Translation gives CASSLLAGVNEQFF.

The CDR3 DNA reads as TGTGCCAGCACCCACTTAGCGGGGGCTAAAGAGACCCAGTACTTC. Translation gives CASTHLAGAKETQYF. V and J are TRBV6-5 and TRBJ2-5; 9 nucleotides agree with TRBD2. Germline V lookup: CDR1 MNHEY, CDR2 SVGAGI. The length of the CDR3 is 15 residues. Trimming cost V 7 bases and J 3 bases; bases outside gene matches: 9.

This clone was recorded a few times. The chain has TRBV19 and TRBJ1-5; TRBD1 matches 7 bases. Germline V lookup: CDR1 LNHDA, CDR2 SQIVND (reference sequence). Trimming at V came to 3 bases and at J to 6 bases, leaving 11 bases not matched to a gene. The CDR3 covers 16 residues. The DNA of the CDR3 is TGTGCCAGTAGTATCTATTCGACAGGGCCGGGTCAGCCCCAGCATTTT. Its protein product is CASSIYSTGPGQPQHF.

This sequence joins TRBV5-1 and TRBJ2-2, with 9 bases identical to TRBD1. Trimming removed 4 bases from V and 6 bases from J; junction bases left unmatched: 7. Germline CDR1 and CDR2: SGHRS and YFSETQ. CDR3 size: 15 residues. The CDR3: CASSLWDRDPGELFF. Written as DNA, the CDR3 is TGCGCCAGCAGCCTCTGGGACAGGGACCCCGGGGAGCTGTTTTTT.

The chain has TRBV10-3 and TRBJ1-2; 9 nucleotides match TRBD1. In germline, CDR1 is ENHRY, CDR2 SYGVKD. The CDR3 has 13 residues. V was clipped by 4 bases and J by 6 bases; unmatched bases: 3. The CDR3 reads CAISGQGEDGYTF. The CDR3 DNA reads as TGTGCCATCAGTGGACAGGGGGAGGATGGCTACACCTTC.

CDR3 in amino acids: CASSITQGARETQYF. The CDR3 nucleotides are TGTGCCAGTAGTATAACACAGGGGGCGCGAGAGACCCAGTACTTC. This rearrangement joins TRBV19 to TRBJ2-5; TRBD1 aligns across 9 bases. Germline V gene sequence: CDR1 LNHDA, CDR2 SQIVND (reference sequence). The CDR3 is 15 residues long. J lost 4 bases, V lost 2 bases, and 5 bases had no gene match.

The chain uses TRBV28 and TRBJ2-2; TRBD2 is a possible D gene (5 bases). The CDR3 totals 14 residues. CDR1 MDHEN and CDR2 SYDVKM come from the germline V gene. Between the trimmed V and J ends, which lost 10 bases and 0 bases, there was a span of 12 bases. CDR3 sequence reads: CATAGRTNTGELFF. DNA of the CDR3: TGTGCCACCGCGGGCAGAACGAACACCGGGGAGCTGTTTTTT.

V and J are TRBV10-3 and TRBJ2-3; 9 bases line up with TRBD1. Germline V gene lookup returns CDR1 ENHRY and CDR2 SYGVKD. Trimming took 5 bases from V and 0 from J; bases not matched to a gene: 6. The CDR3 has 16 residues. The CDR3 loop reads CAISNTGGTSTDTQYF. For the CDR3, the DNA is TGTGCCATCAGTAATACAGGGGGCACGAGCACAGATACGCAGTATTTT.

This chain uses TRBV7-3 with TRBJ2-5; no clear D. The germline V gene has CDR1 SGHTA and CDR2 FQGTGA. The CDR3 extends over 14 amino acids. The ends were cut back, 0 bases at V and 1 base at J, with 6 bases in the middle. The CDR3 loop reads CASSLTQSQETQYF. The CDR3 nucleotides read TGTGCCAGCAGCTTAACCCAGTCCCAAGAGACCCAGTACTTC.

A single count supports this clone. This chain uses TRBV7-2 with TRBJ2-7, with D hard to call. This CDR3 is built from 13 residues. The V gene lost 4 bases and the J gene lost 9 bases, with 16 bases spanning the gap. Germline loops: CDR1 SGHTA, CDR2 FQGNSA. The CDR3 spells CASSSHDVARQYF. Here the CDR3 DNA reads TGTGCCAGCAGCTCGCATGATGTAGCTCGGCAGTACTTC.